A selection of T cell receptor delta chains follows, all from one sample in a study of human gamma delta and Vdelta1 T cells. TCRdb used CATT to re-call clones from the PCR reads. The table includes fewer than 7,000 delta-chain clones, more than 9% detected once. Input material: naive CD27+ Vdelta1 gamma-delta T cells from blood. These receptors came from a human donor in good health. Each CDR3 is given with its conserved first and last residue. Fields, in order: CDR3 length, J gene, V gene, D gene, clone size, CDR3 DNA, CDR3 protein. The D gene is left open where the match is weak. The size of a clone is reported for some rows only, either as once, few or many, or as a class for expanded clones.

25	TRDJ1	TRDV1	-	-	TGTGCTCTTGGGGAACTAACCTCGACTCGGTCCCCCCGCCCAAGTCCGTACTATTACACCGATAAACTCATCTTT	CALGELTSTRSPRPSPYYYTDKLIF
18	TRDJ1	TRDV1	-	once	TGTGCTCTTGGGGAACTCCTTCCTTCCTACCGGGGGATACAACAACTCATCTTT	CALGELLPSYRGIQQLIF
15	TRDJ1	TRDV1	TRDD3	-	TGTGCTCTTGGTCCGTACGGGGGGATAAAGTCGAGGCTCATCTTT	CALGPYGGIKSRLIF
17	TRDJ1	TRDV1	-	few	TGTGCTCTTGGGCCTCGGATCCGAACGTATCCCACCGATAAACTCATCTTT	CALGPRIRTYPTDKLIF
27	TRDJ1	TRDV1	TRDD3	few	TGTGCTCTTGGGGGTAAACTGGCCTTCCTAAAAAGGGGGGCCCAAACTGGGGGATACCAACTGACCGATAAACTCATCTTT	CALGGKLAFLKRGAQTGGYQLTDKLIF
19	TRDJ1	TRDV1	TRDD3	few	TGTGCTCTTGGACTTTCCTTTTCTGGGGGGGATAAGAACACCGATAAGCTCATCTTT	CALGLSFSGGDKNTDKLIF
22	TRDJ1	TRDV1	-	many	TGTGCTCTTGGGGATCGAAGGGGCTCCTCCCCTCAGGAACGTCCTATAACCGATAAACTCATCTTT	CALGDRRGSSPQERPITDKLIF
16	TRDJ1	TRDV1	-	-	TGTGCTCTTGGGACCCGATGGGGGGGGAACGCCGATAAACTCATCTTT	CALGTRWGGNADKLIF
19	TRDJ1	TRDV1	-	medium-sized	TGTGCTCTTGGGACTCATCTCCGTTTCCTACGGGGGATCACCGATAAACTCATCTTT	CALGTHLRFLRGITDKLIF
20	TRDJ1	TRDV1	TRDD3	-	TGTGCTCTTGGGGACCCGAGTACTGGGGGATACAGGGTGTACACCGATAAACTCATCTTT	CALGDPSTGGYRVYTDKLIF
20	TRDJ1	TRDV1	-	-	TGTGCTCTTGGGGAACTAACCTACAGGAGGGAAATAACGTACACCGATAAACTCATCTTT	CALGELTYRREITYTDKLIF
17	TRDJ1	TRDV1	TRDD3	-	TGTGCTCTTGGACGGGCTGGGGGATACGCTTTCACCGATAAACTCATCTTT	CALGRAGGYAFTDKLIF
25	TRDJ1	TRDV1	-	medium-sized	TGTGCTCTTGGGGACACTCGGCCTTCCCCTAGGGGAATTCCTTACTGGGGACGGTACACCGATAAACTCATCTTT	CALGDTRPSPRGIPYWGRYTDKLIF
19	TRDJ1	TRDV1	TRDD3	medium-sized	TGTGCTCTTGGGGAACTCCGGGGGATTCCACGATTTCTTACCGATAAACTCATCTTT	CALGELRGIPRFLTDKLIF
15	TRDJ1	TRDV1	-	-	TGTGCTCTTGGGCTTGTTCAATCGTACACCGATAAACTCATCTTT	CALGLVQSYTDKLIF
17	TRDJ1	TRDV1	-	large	TGTGCTCTTGGGCCGCCCCGGCGATACGCTGGAACCGATAAACTCATCTTT	CALGPPRRYAGTDKLIF
20	TRDJ1	TRDV1	-	few	TGTGCTCTTGGGGAACTCCCATCTCAAAGGTTAATACTATTGGCCGATAAACTCATCTTT	CALGELPSQRLILLADKLIF
26	TRDJ1	TRDV1	TRDD3	-	TGTGCTCTTGGCTCACTTCGGGCCCTGTACTGGGGGATACGCACCTCCAGACATCCGTACACCGATAAACTCATCTTT	CALGSLRALYWGIRTSRHPYTDKLIF
15	TRDJ1	TRDV1	-	large	TGTGCTCTTGGGGAAAGGCCGATCCCCTCCGATAAACTCATCTTT	CALGERPIPSDKLIF
24	TRDJ1	TRDV1	TRDD3	medium-sized	TGTGCTCTTGCCGGGAAAGGGGGATACGGAACATCTAATCTTTCCCCTTATTACACCGATAAACTCATCTTT	CALAGKGGYGTSNLSPYYTDKLIF
15	TRDJ1	TRDV1	-	medium-sized	TGTGCTCTTGGGACCCAGGGGGGGGTTACCGATAAACTCATCTTT	CALGTQGGVTDKLIF
12	TRDJ1	TRDV1	-	-	TGTGCTCGTGGGGAAATTAAAATGCAACTCATCTTT	CARGEIKMQLIF
22	TRDJ1	TRDV1	TRDD3	medium-sized	TGTGCTCTTGGGGGAAAGTTCCTACAACGGAAGAAGTGGGGGATAACCCTCGATAAACTCATCTTT	CALGGKFLQRKKWGITLDKLIF
20	TRDJ1	TRDV1	TRDD2	medium-sized	TGTGCTCTTGGGGACCCTTCCTACGAAGCCCGACGGGGGTACACCGATAAACTCATCTTT	CALGDPSYEARRGYTDKLIF
22	TRDJ1	TRDV1	-	-	TGTGCTCTTGGGGAACAGGACCCCAGAACCAAACGTCTGCTCCTTTACACCGATAAACTCATCTTT	CALGEQDPRTKRLLLYTDKLIF
20	TRDJ1	TRDV1	-	few	TGTGCTCTTGGGGGATATTCTCGTTTTTCCTTCCGCCCCAAATCGGGTAAACTCATCTTT	CALGGYSRFSFRPKSGKLIF
24	TRDJ1	TRDV1	TRDD3	medium-sized	TGTGCTCTTGGGGAAAATGGGGTTTCTCTGCTCCTGCGCCTGGGGGACGGAAAAGGGGTCAAACTCATCTTT	CALGENGVSLLLRLGDGKGVKLIF
25	TRDJ1	TRDV1	TRDD3	medium-sized	TGTGCTCTTGGGGAATTAAAAGGCCTTCCTAATTCTCGTACTGGGGGATACAATCACACCGATAAACTCATCTTT	CALGELKGLPNSRTGGYNHTDKLIF
18	TRDJ1	TRDV1	TRDD3	-	TGTGCTCTTGGGGAACTCAGAGGTGGTCACTGGGGCCCGCGTAAACTCATCTTT	CALGELRGGHWGPRKLIF
23	TRDJ1	TRDV1	-	-	TGTGCTCTTGGGGAGGCCTTCAGGGCCCTTGCCATTACCCGTTACATAATGTCCTATAAACTCATCTTT	CALGEAFRALAITRYIMSYKLIF
15	TRDJ1	TRDV1	-	medium-sized	TGTGCTCTTGGGGATGCCCCAACGCGTTTCTCCGGACTCATCTTT	CALGDAPTRFSGLIF
21	TRDJ1	TRDV1	-	medium-sized	TGTGCTCTTGGGGATCGGGATTCTTCCCAAAGTCGCTGGGTGGTGAGCGATAAACTCATCTTT	CALGDRDSSQSRWVVSDKLIF
15	TRDJ1	TRDV1	-	medium-sized	TGTGCTCTTGGTTCCGCGCGAGGATTAATAGGTAAACTCATCTTT	CALGSARGLIGKLIF
16	TRDJ1	TRDV1	-	medium-sized	TGTGCTCTTGGGGAAAGGAGGGGGCTTTACACCGATAAACTCATCTTT	CALGERRGLYTDKLIF
17	TRDJ1	TRDV1	-	-	TGTGCTCTTGGGGAGCGGGTAGGCCGCCTATACACCGATAAACTCATCTTT	CALGERVGRLYTDKLIF
18	TRDJ1	TRDV1	TRDD3	medium-sized	TGTGCTCTTGGGGGACCTAGAGGATACGAGAAGTACACCGATAAACTCATCTTT	CALGGPRGYEKYTDKLIF
24	TRDJ1	TRDV1	TRDD3	-	TGTGCTCTTGGGGACAAGAGGGGGGGCTACCGCGTGTGTACTGGGGGCCCTTACACCGATAAACTCATCTTT	CALGDKRGGYRVCTGGPYTDKLIF
19	TRDJ1	TRDV1	-	-	TGTGCTCTTGGGGAACTCCCGCCCCGGCGGCGGAGAACAACCGATAAACTCATCTTT	CALGELPPRRRRTTDKLIF
18	TRDJ1	TRDV1	-	medium-sized	TGTGCTCTTGGGTCACGACAAAGATACAGCGGGGGCACCGATAAACTCATCTTT	CALGSRQRYSGGTDKLIF
23	TRDJ1	TRDV1	TRDD3	-	TGTGCTCTTGGGGAAGTCCACGGCGACTTCCTTAAGTACTGGGGGTCGCACACCGATAAACTCATCTTT	CALGEVHGDFLKYWGSHTDKLIF
20	TRDJ1	TRDV1	-	medium-sized	TGTGCTCTTGTAGTAATTCCAACCCGTACTGGGTTAAAGTACACCGATAAACTCATCTTT	CALVVIPTRTGLKYTDKLIF
24	TRDJ1	TRDV1	-	few	TGTGCTCTTGGGGAACGACCTTCCTACCGGACTGGGGGTAAAGTCTTCCGAGACACCGATAAACTCATCTTT	CALGERPSYRTGGKVFRDTDKLIF
19	TRDJ1	TRDV1	-	few	TGTGCTCTTCTACGCTGGGGCACATGGCCGCGTAGCCACACCGATAAACTCATCTTT	CALLRWGTWPRSHTDKLIF
22	TRDJ1	TRDV1	-	medium-sized	TGTGCTCTTGGGGAGAAGAAGCGCCCCACGTCCCGTCTGGGACTGTACACCGATAAACTCATCTTT	CALGEKKRPTSRLGLYTDKLIF
20	TRDJ1	TRDV1	-	-	TGCGCTCTTGGGGAACTACCATCGCAAAGGTTAATACTATTGGCCGATAAACTTATCTTT	CALGELPSQRLILLADKLIF
21	TRDJ1	TRDV1	TRDD3	many	TGTGCTCTTGGGGGCCCGGTCAGACACCTACGATACTGGGGGATACGGGACGGACTCATCTTT	CALGGPVRHLRYWGIRDGLIF
19	TRDJ1	TRDV1	-	-	TGTGCTCTTGGGGAACTAGGGACATACGTGGCTCGGGGTAGCGATAAACTCATCTTT	CALGELGTYVARGSDKLIF
22	TRDJ1	TRDV1	TRDD3	-	TGTGCTCTTGGGGGGGCCTTCCCTCGTACTGGGGGATTATTATCGTACACCGATAAACTCATCTTT	CALGGAFPRTGGLLSYTDKLIF
22	TRDJ1	TRDV1	TRDD3	few	TGTGCTCTTGGGGGAGGATTCCTGCATCATCGACTGGGGGCCTCCAACACCGATAAACTCATCTTT	CALGGGFLHHRLGASNTDKLIF
20	TRDJ1	TRDV1	-	-	TGTGCTCTTGGGGAAAAACGGGGCCTTCCTAGGGGTACTGGGGTTCGGGAACTCATCTTT	CALGEKRGLPRGTGVRELIF
24	TRDJ1	TRDV1	-	-	TGTGCTCTTGGGGAACGGGAACTTCCTACATCTTTTCGCGGGATACCCTCACTCACCGATAAACTCATCTTT	CALGERELPTSFRGIPSLTDKLIF
16	TRDJ1	TRDV1	TRDD3	few	TGTGCTCTTGGGGAAGTAGTCCGGGGGGATCGGGATAAACTCATCTTT	CALGEVVRGDRDKLIF
17	TRDJ1	TRDV1	-	medium-sized	TGTGCTCTTGGGGCCTCCTGGGGTGAGGGTTTGCCCGATAAACTCATCTTT	CALGASWGEGLPDKLIF
26	TRDJ1	TRDV1	TRDD3	medium-sized	TGTGCTCTTGGGGCCCAACGTCATAAATTGGCCTCCTTGGGGGATACAGAGCCGTCGGCGAGGGGAAAACTCATCTTT	CALGAQRHKLASLGDTEPSARGKLIF
26	TRDJ1	TRDV1	TRDD2	-	TGTGCTCTTGGGCCTCGCGCCTTCCTACGTTTTTCGAGGGAGGAACTTAGGGCTGGGGGGAAGGAGAAACTCATCTTT	CALGPRAFLRFSREELRAGGKEKLIF
17	TRDJ1	TRDV1	TRDD3	medium-sized	TGTGCTCTTGGAGCCAAAGGAACTGGGGGATATACCGATAAACTCATCTTT	CALGAKGTGGYTDKLIF
23	TRDJ1	TRDV1	TRDD2	-	TGTGCTCTTGGGGAACGGGGACATAGGCCTTCCTACGACTACTGGGTATTGTCCGATAAACTCATCTTT	CALGERGHRPSYDYWVLSDKLIF
20	TRDJ1	TRDV1	TRDD2	-	TGTGCTCTTGGGGTTTCCTACTTCCTACGGATGGGTCTAAGCACCGATAAACTCATCTTT	CALGVSYFLRMGLSTDKLIF
17	TRDJ1	TRDV1	TRDD3	few	TGTGCTCTTGGGGAACTCCACTTTGGGGGACAAACCGATAAACTGATCTTT	CALGELHFGGQTDKLIF